This TCR beta chain is from a study of T cells after yellow fever vaccination. About the study: Low-cell-number fractions were prepared with SMART-Seq v4 Ultra Low Input.

The 5'RACE template-switching step produced TCR cDNA and added a universal primer site and UMIs. TCRdb passed the 5' RACE reads through MiXCR, listing each CDR3 protein once. The sample includes roughly 500,000 distinct CDR3 sequences, around 21% seen only once; the top ten take 14%. This clonotype was seen a few times. V lost 1 base to trimming and J lost 9 bases; unmatched junction nucleotides: 8. This CDR3 spans 17 amino acids. CDR1 is LNHNV, CDR2 YYDKDF, per germline (reference sequence). J is TRBJ2-1 and V is TRBV15, with 14 bases lining up with TRBD2. Here the sequenced sample was PBMCs, taken 15 days after the yellow fever booster vaccination. This clonotype originated in a man younger than 45 who received the YFV17D yellow fever vaccine. CDR3 coding DNA: TGTGCCACCAGCAGAGCTAAGGGACTAGCGGGAGCACTTGAGCAGTTCTTC. Its translation: CATSRAKGLAGALEQFF. Supplemented by reference TRBV15 and TRBJ2-1, the full variable domain reads DAMVIQNPRYQVTQFGKPVTLSCSQTLNHNVMYWYQQKSSQAPKLLFHYYDKDFNNEADTPDNFQSRRPNTSFCFLDIRSPGLGDTAMYLCATSRAKGLAGALEQFFGPGTRLTVL.